These 28 T cell receptor beta chains were sequenced from one sample in a study of shared clonotypes between healthy human individuals. Sequencing was performed with immunoSEQ multiplex PCR; in TCRdb, only in-frame clones are kept and a portion is missing. This sample carries 400,000 to 500,000 clones, around 80% of them seen once, and the ten largest clones take roughly 13%. Sequenced sample: PBMCs. These receptors all come from a woman in her thirties or forties in good health. Some clones in this sample may be carry-over from other donors' samples.

The rearrangement joins TRBV10-1 to TRBJ2-3; 8 bases agree with TRBD2. The trim removed 8 bases at V and 4 bases at J, leaving 5 bases unmatched. CDR1 WNHNN and CDR2 SYGVQD come from the germline V gene (reference sequence). This CDR3 region has 13 residues. The DNA of the CDR3 is TGCGCCAGCGGTACGGGAGGGGCAGATACGCAGTATTTT. Translation: CASGTGGADTQYF.

The chain combines TRBV9 with TRBJ2-3; no definite D call. V dropped 0 bases and J dropped 3 bases, with 8 bases sitting between them. The CDR3 loop spans 14 amino acids. From germline, CDR1 is SGDLS and CDR2 YYNGEE. The CDR3 region is CASSVAQETDTQYF. For the CDR3, the DNA is TGTGCCAGCAGCGTAGCTCAGGAGACAGATACGCAGTATTTT.

A single count supports this clone. V gene TRBV5-6 combines with J gene TRBJ2-3, with TRBD2 identical over 15 bases. V lost 0 bases and J lost 14; bases outside the gene matches: 4. The CDR3 loop spans 14 amino acids. The germline gives CDR1 SGHDT, CDR2 YYEEEE. CDR3 sequence reads: CASSLVGLAGGWYF. The CDR3 DNA follows: TGTGCCAGCAGCTTGGTGGGACTAGCGGGAGGATGGTATTTT.

The J gene is TRBJ2-7, the V gene TRBV7-8; 10 bases map to TRBD2. The ends lost 4 bases at V and 2 bases at J; junction bases unmatched: 5. Germline CDR1 and CDR2: SGHVS and FQNEAQ. The CDR3 runs 15 residues. For the CDR3, the DNA is TGTGCCAGCAGCTCGCGACTAGCGGGCGCCTACGAGCAGTACTTC. This codes for CASSSRLAGAYEQYF.

This clone was detected a few times. In DNA, the CDR3 is TGCAGTGTTCGAGTTGGCGCTGAAGCTTTCTTT. The encoded protein is CSVRVGAEAFF. V is TRBV20-1 and J is TRBJ1-1; D unclear. Deletions cut 7 bases from V and 6 bases from J, with 12 bases between. The CDR3 covers 11 residues. The germline V gene encodes CDR1 DFQATT and CDR2 SNEGSKA (reference sequence).

The genes are TRBV18 and TRBJ1-1, with D tentatively TRBD1 (6 bases). V was trimmed by 5 bases and J by 1 base, leaving 8 bases between them. Germline CDR1 and CDR2: KGHSH and LQKENI. This CDR3 region has 13 residues. The CDR3 coding sequence is TGTGCCAGCTCATGGGACAAGAACACTGAAGCTTTCTTT. As protein: CASSWDKNTEAFF.

This chain uses TRBV28 with TRBJ2-7; D is undetermined. V lost 6 bases and J 13 bases, leaving 22 bases between the germline ends. Per the germline V gene, CDR1 is MDHEN and CDR2 is SYDVKM. This CDR3 is 13 amino acids long. This chain's CDR3 is CASSPGPTRPLYF. The CDR3 nucleotides are TGTGCCAGCAGCCCCGGGCCAACACGTCCTCTATACTTC.

The genes are TRBV28 and TRBJ1-1; no firm D call. The V end was cut by 3 bases, the J end by 3 bases, with 11 bases between. The germline gives CDR1 MDHEN, CDR2 SYDVKM. There are 14 residues in the CDR3. The CDR3 here is CASSFRTEYTEAFF. The DNA for the CDR3 is TGTGCCAGCAGTTTTAGAACAGAATACACTGAAGCTTTCTTT.

The chain uses TRBV5-1 and TRBJ2-7; 7 nucleotides align to TRBD2. The ends lost 0 bases at V and 5 bases at J; junction bases unmatched: 5. The CDR3 loop spans 14 amino acids. Germline CDR1 is SGHRS and CDR2 is YFSETQ. The CDR3 nucleotides are TGCGCCAGCAGCTTGGGGACTAGTTTCAACGAGCAGTACTTC. This translates into CASSLGTSFNEQYF.

The chain recombines TRBV4-1 with TRBJ1-2; maybe TRBD1 (5 bases). The germline gives CDR1 MGHRA, CDR2 YSYEKL. V lost 1 base to trimming and J lost 8 bases, with 17 bases between them. The CDR3 extends over 15 amino acids. CDR3 region: CASSQGRGEARGYTF. The CDR3 coding sequence is TGCGCCAGCAGCCAAGGAAGAGGGGAAGCGAGGGGCTACACCTTC.

The gene calls are TRBV10-3 and TRBJ2-1; D remains unclear. The germline gives CDR1 ENHRY, CDR2 SYGVKD. Trimming took off 3 bases at V and 0 bases at J, with 6 bases between the two ends. The CDR3 loop spans 14 amino acids. Here the CDR3 reads CAISDEGSYNEQFF. The CDR3 coding sequence is TGTGCCATCAGTGATGAAGGCTCCTACAATGAGCAGTTCTTC.

The rearrangement joins TRBV19 to TRBJ2-7; a weak D match, TRBD1 (6 bases). This CDR3 is 12 amino acids long. Germline assignment: CDR1 LNHDA and CDR2 SQIVND (reference sequence). V dropped 5 bases and J dropped 6 bases, with 11 bases sitting between them. CDR3 in DNA: TGTGCCAGTAGTGCCCGAGGGGGCGAGCAGTACTTC. Translated, it gives CASSARGGEQYF.

This clone was detected many times. The chain combines TRBV30 with TRBJ1-2, with a possible D match to TRBD1 (6 bases). CDR1 is GTSNPN and CDR2 is SVGIG in the germline V gene (reference sequence). CDR3 length: 14 amino acids. V gave up 3 bases and J gave up 3 bases, with 14 bases separating them. This CDR3 is CAWSHGQSHYGYTF. The CDR3 DNA reads as TGTGCCTGGAGCCATGGACAGAGCCACTATGGCTACACCTTC.

Of note for this clone: A much larger clone differs from this one at a single base, so this may be a read error. The CDR3 DNA reads as TGTGCCAGCAGCTTTGGCGGGAGTATCTACAATGAGCAGTTCTTC. This codes for CASSFGGSIYNEQFF. The chain carries TRBV11-3 and TRBJ2-1; 7 bases fit TRBD2. The V gene end was trimmed by 3 bases and the J gene end by 3 bases; junction bases not matched to a gene: 5. CDR1 is SGHNT and CDR2 is YENEEA in the germline V gene. The length of the CDR3 is 15 residues.

In its sample, this clone was seen many times. The gene calls are TRBV15 and TRBJ2-3; 10 bases line up with TRBD2. The V gene end was trimmed by 7 bases and the J gene end by 9 bases; junction bases not matched to a gene: 7. From germline, CDR1 is LNHNV and CDR2 YYDKDF (reference sequence). The CDR3 totals 13 residues. CDR3 DNA: TGTGCCACCAAAGCGGGAGGGCCCCCGACGCAGTATTTT. Protein product: CATKAGGPPTQYF.

The J gene is TRBJ2-7, the V gene TRBV10-3; no clear D gene. Germline V gives CDR1 ENHRY, CDR2 SYGVKD. V was clipped by 3 bases and J by 2 bases, with 14 bases between them. The CDR3 sequence is 15 residues long. The CDR3 region has the DNA TGTGCCATCAGTGACGGCCCGAACAAGGCCTACGAGCAGTACTTC. Protein: CAISDGPNKAYEQYF.

This clone showed up just once. The genes are TRBV4-1 and TRBJ2-7; D is ambiguous. The CDR3 is 15 residues long. Germline V gene sequence: CDR1 MGHRA, CDR2 YSYEKL. V shed 0 bases and J shed 0 bases, with 9 bases lying between them. The CDR3 protein is CASSQETFSSYEQYF. CDR3 sequence (DNA): TGCGCCAGCAGCCAAGAGACATTTTCCTCCTACGAGCAGTACTTC.

This clone was counted between two and nine times. The V gene is TRBV13, the J gene TRBJ1-1, with 9 bases aligning to TRBD1. Looked up from germline, CDR1 is PRHDT and CDR2 is FYEKMQ (reference sequence). V shed 3 bases and J 7 bases; nucleotides not matched to a gene: 6. This CDR3 region has 14 residues. CDR3 DNA: TGTGCCAGCAGCTTCCGGGACAGGGCTTTTGAAGCTTTCTTT. This translates into CASSFRDRAFEAFF.

CDR3 sequence reads: CASSVGQGRTEAFF. The CDR3 nucleotides are TGTGCCAGCAGCGTCGGACAGGGGAGGACTGAAGCTTTCTTT. This rearrangement joins TRBV7-8 to TRBJ1-1; 9 nucleotides align to TRBD1. The CDR3 runs to 14 residues. Unmatched junction bases numbered 6, after V lost 5 bases and J lost 5 bases. The germline V gene has CDR1 SGHVS and CDR2 FQNEAQ. Full variable domain (rest looked up from reference TRBV7-8 and TRBJ1-1): GAGVSQSPRYKVAKRGQDVALRCDPISGHVSLFWYQQALGQGPEFLTYFQNEAQLDKSGLPSDRFFAERPEGSVSTLKIQRTQQEDSAVYLCASSVGQGRTEAFFGQGTRLTVV.

The chain couples TRBV29-1 to TRBJ2-1, with a possible D match to TRBD1 (6 bases). The CDR3 extends over 12 amino acids. The germline gives CDR1 SQVTM, CDR2 ANQGSEA. Trimming removed 7 bases at V and 5 bases at J, with 12 bases between. This chain's CDR3 is CSGGHRDNEQFF. The CDR3 DNA follows: TGCAGCGGGGGTCACAGGGACAATGAGCAGTTCTTC.

The chain carries TRBV18 and TRBJ2-7; TRBD1 is a possible D gene (7 bases). This CDR3 region has 16 residues. Germline V gene data show CDR1 as KGHSH and CDR2 as LQKENI. With 1 base removed from V and 8 bases from J, the gap between germline ends came to 21 bases. In nucleotides, the CDR3 is TGTGCCAGCTCACCACGTGGTGGGGCGGAGGGGGCTCAGCAGTACTTC. Translating gives CASSPRGGAEGAQQYF.

Remarks on this clone: Only one base separates this from a far larger clonotype, so it likely reflects a read error. This chain joins TRBV5-6 and TRBJ2-1; no clear D. The CDR3 length is 11 residues. Germline V gene data show CDR1 as SGHDT and CDR2 as YYEEEE. V shed 4 bases and J shed 2 bases, with 1 base lying between them. Here the CDR3 DNA reads TGTGCCAGCAGCCCCTACAATGAGCAGTTCTTC. Encoded protein: CASSPYNEQFF.

With regard to this clone: One base away lies a much larger clone, so this may be a sequencing read error. V gene TRBV4-3 combines with J gene TRBJ2-6, with TRBD2 as a possible D gene (5 bases). CDR3 length equals 18 residues. Trimming removed 2 bases from V and 0 bases from J, with 14 bases in between. Per germline, CDR1 LGHNA and CDR2 YSLEER. Written as DNA, the CDR3 is TGCGCCAGCAGCCAACATCAACCCGGGATCTCTGGGGCCAACGTCCTGACTTTC. As protein: CASSQHQPGISGANVLTF.

Notes on this clone: The likely explanation is a read error, given a far larger clone one base away. The chain combines TRBV11-2 with TRBJ2-7; D perhaps matches TRBD1 (5 bases). V lost 6 bases and J 5 bases, leaving 11 bases between the germline ends. Germline V gene sequence: CDR1 SGHAT, CDR2 FQNNGV. This CDR3 comprises 12 residues. The CDR3 sequence: CASRVDRDEQYF. In DNA, the CDR3 is TGTGCCAGCAGAGTAGACAGAGACGAGCAGTACTTC. Full variable domain (outside the CDR3, taken from reference TRBV11-2 and TRBJ2-7): EAGVAQSPRYKIIEKRQSVAFWCNPISGHATLYWYQQILGQGPKLLIQFQNNGVVDDSQLPKDRFSAERLKGVDSTLKIQPAKLEDSAVYLCASRVDRDEQYFGPGTRLTVT.

The V and J genes are TRBV30 and TRBJ1-5; no clear D gene. Germline lookup yields CDR1 GTSNPN and CDR2 SVGIG (reference sequence). There are 13 residues in the CDR3. V was trimmed by 0 bases and J by 5 bases, leaving 8 bases between them. The CDR3 region has the DNA TGTGCCTGGAGTGTGGACGCCGATCAGCCCCAGCATTTT. As protein: CAWSVDADQPQHF.

J is TRBJ2-1 and V is TRBV5-4, with TRBD2 matching over 8 bases. The CDR3 consists of 17 residues. After removal of 0 bases from V and 0 bases from J, the junction contained 5 bases not matched to a gene. The germline V gene encodes CDR1 SGHNT and CDR2 YYREEE (reference sequence). This chain's CDR3 is CASSLGSGVFSYNEQFF. The CDR3 DNA reads TGTGCCAGCAGCTTGGGTAGCGGGGTGTTCTCCTACAATGAGCAGTTCTTC.

In the case of this clone: With a far larger clone one base away, a read error is the likely cause. The sample carries other DNA sequences with the same CDR3. The chain recombines TRBV4-2 with TRBJ2-2; no firm D call. CDR3 length equals 18 residues. Per the germline V gene, CDR1 is LGHNA and CDR2 is YNFKEQ. V was cut by 2 bases and J by 5 bases, with 21 bases left in between. In DNA form, the CDR3 reads TGTGCCAGCAGCCAATTCCTCTCAGCAGGAGCCTCTACCGGGGAGCTGTTTTTT. Translating gives CASSQFLSAGASTGELFF.

The J gene is TRBJ2-5, the V gene TRBV6-5; 13 bases are shared with TRBD2. Trimming cost V 5 bases and J 3 bases; bases outside gene matches: 3. CDR1 MNHEY and CDR2 SVGAGI come from the germline V gene. The CDR3 is 15 residues long. The DNA for the CDR3 is TGTGCCAGCAGTCAGGGACTAGCGGGAAAAGAGACCCAGTACTTC. Protein sequence: CASSQGLAGKETQYF.